The entry below gives a single T cell receptor (beta chain) sequence along with its context. Clones were sequenced by immunoSEQ multiplex PCR, and TCRdb holds only the in-frame ones, with some missing. The sample holds around 500,000 clones, about 85% seen once. The sample comes from a study of shared clonotypes between healthy human individuals. V lost 7 bases and J lost 2; bases outside the gene matches: 5. This CDR3 spans 14 amino acids. The germline V gene has CDR1 SNHLY and CDR2 FYNNEI. Sequencing was performed on PBMCs. The chain recombines TRBV2 with TRBJ2-1, with 7 bases identical to TRBD1. The source of this sequence is a woman between 40 and 50 years old in good health. Some clones in this sample may be carry-over from other donors' samples. CDR3 DNA: TGTGCCAGCAAATGGGACAGAACCTACAATGAGCAGTTCTTC. As protein: CASKWDRTYNEQFF.